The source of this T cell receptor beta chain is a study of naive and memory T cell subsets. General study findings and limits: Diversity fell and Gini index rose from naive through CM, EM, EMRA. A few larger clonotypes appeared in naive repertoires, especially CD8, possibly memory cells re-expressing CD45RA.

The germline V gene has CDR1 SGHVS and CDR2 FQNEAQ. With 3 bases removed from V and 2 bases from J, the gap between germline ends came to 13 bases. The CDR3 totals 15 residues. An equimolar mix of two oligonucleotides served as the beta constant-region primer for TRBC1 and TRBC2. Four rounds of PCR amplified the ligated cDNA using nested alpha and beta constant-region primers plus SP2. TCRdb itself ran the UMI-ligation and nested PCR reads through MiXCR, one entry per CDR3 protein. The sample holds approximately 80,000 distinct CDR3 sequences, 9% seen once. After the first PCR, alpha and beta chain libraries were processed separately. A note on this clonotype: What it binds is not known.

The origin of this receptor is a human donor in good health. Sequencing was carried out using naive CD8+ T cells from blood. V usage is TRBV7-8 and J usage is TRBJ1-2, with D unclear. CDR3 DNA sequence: TGTGCCAGCAGCTTCTTCCGGCAGACCAACTATGGCTACACCTTC. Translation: CASSFFRQTNYGYTF.